The source of this T cell receptor (beta chain) is a study of circulating and synovial CD4+ cells in juvenile arthritis. Study-wide findings and caveats: Overlap with synovium rose as more T cells were sequenced. Some such blood samples were as oligoclonal as synovium. CPL versus bulk CD4 samples: T cell genome counts differed by at least an order of magnitude.

The sample holds a few counts of this clone. Its specificity is unknown. CDR3 length equals 14 residues. The ends were cut back, 7 bases at V and 8 bases at J, with 15 bases in the middle. Per the germline V gene, CDR1 is SNHLY and CDR2 is FYNNEI. The data were produced by immunoSEQ multiplex PCR, yet TCRdb's version contains in-frame clones alone and is incomplete. Counted here are over 11,000 clones, approximately 80% occurring once; the ten biggest clones make up approximately 3.3%. The sequence was collected from a human patient with juvenile idiopathic arthritis. Some clones in this sample may be carry-over from other donors' samples. V and J are TRBV2 and TRBJ1-6; D is unresolved. Sequencing was carried out using CD4+ T cells from synovial fluid. The CDR3 loop reads CASTQRRIDSPLHF. CDR3 nucleotides: TGTGCCAGCACCCAACGGAGGATAGATTCACCCCTCCACTTT.